Shown below are 27 T cell receptor beta chains from a single sample sequenced in a study of radiotherapy plus CTLA-4 blockade in lung cancer. This table comes from immunoSEQ multiplex PCR, and its TCRdb copy is limited to in-frame clones, with some not included. The data hold approximately 32,000 clones, with approximately 66% observed a single time. The sample consisted of peripheral blood, taken from a patient treated with radiotherapy plus ipilimumab. The source is a human donor with non-small cell lung cancer who had stable disease on radiotherapy plus ipilimumab.

J is TRBJ1-1 and V is TRBV7-9; TRBD1 matches 8 bases. There are 13 residues in the CDR3. Trimming cost V 4 bases and J 3 bases; bases outside gene matches: 1. Germline CDR1 reads SEHNR; CDR2 reads FQNEAQ (reference sequence). The CDR3 here is CASSSQGDTEAFF. The CDR3 DNA follows: TGTGCCAGCAGCTCACAGGGGGACACTGAAGCTTTCTTT.

The rearrangement joins TRBV4-1 to TRBJ2-5, with 9 nucleotides matching TRBD1. The J call may be in error: the DNA end matches TRBJ2-7 better. Germline V gene data show CDR1 as MGHRA and CDR2 as YSYEKL. The CDR3 contains 16 residues. This CDR3 is CASSQERQGGYYEQYF. The CDR3 bases are TGCGCCAGCAGCCAAGAACGACAGGGGGGATACTACGAGCAGTACTTC.

The gene calls are TRBV29-1 and TRBJ1-3, with D uncertain. CDR1 SQVTM and CDR2 ANQGSEA come from the germline V gene. V was trimmed by 3 bases and J by 1 base, leaving 7 bases between them. The CDR3 is 13 amino acids. In DNA form, the CDR3 reads TGCAGCGTTGAGTGGGATTCTGGAAACACCATATATTTT. Translation gives CSVEWDSGNTIYF.

The chain couples TRBV5-5 to TRBJ2-7, with 8 bases fitting TRBD2. Germline V CDR1 and CDR2: SGHKS, YYEKEE (reference sequence). The CDR3 runs to 13 residues. With 4 bases clipped from V and 4 bases from J, the junction kept 4 bases outside the gene matches. The DNA of the CDR3 is TGTGCCAGCAGCCCGGGAGGGGTTTACGAGCAGTACTTC. It is translated as CASSPGGVYEQYF.

V and J are TRBV28 and TRBJ1-4; D perhaps matches TRBD1 (5 bases). Germline CDR1 and CDR2: MDHEN and SYDVKM. The CDR3 runs to 14 residues. The V and J ends lost 3 bases and 4 bases respectively, with 9 bases between them. The chain's CDR3 is CASSFPGLNEKLFF. The CDR3 DNA reads as TGTGCCAGCAGTTTCCCAGGGCTTAATGAAAAACTGTTTTTT. Complete variable domain (other parts from reference TRBV28 and TRBJ1-4): DVKVTQSSRYLVKRTGEKVFLECVQDMDHENMFWYRQDPGLGLRLIYFSYDVKMKEKGDIPEGYSVSREKKERFSLILESASTNQTSMYLCASSFPGLNEKLFFGSGTQLSVL.

V is TRBV30 and J is TRBJ1-1, with a weak D call TRBD1 (5 bases). Germline values: CDR1 GTSNPN, CDR2 SVGIG (reference sequence). V lost 2 bases, J lost 1 base, and 11 bases lay in between. This CDR3 contains 14 residues. The CDR3 loop reads CAWSSGRKNTEAFF. DNA of the CDR3: TGTGCCTGGAGTTCGGGACGGAAGAACACTGAAGCTTTCTTT.

This clone was seen a handful of times. CDR3 region: CASSPGTSGRAGYNEQFF. DNA of the CDR3: TGTGCCAGCAGCCCAGGGACTAGCGGGAGGGCGGGGTACAATGAGCAGTTCTTC. The chain combines TRBV7-2 with TRBJ2-1; 16 bases map to TRBD2. CDR1 is SGHTA, CDR2 FQGNSA, per germline. The CDR3 runs to 18 residues. The V segment lost 5 bases and the J segment 4 bases; nucleotides outside the gene matches: 8.

The genes are TRBV5-4 and TRBJ2-1; 10 bases map to TRBD2. Losses at the gene ends were 0 bases for V and 4 bases for J; bases not matched to a gene: 4. The CDR3 spans 16 residues. Germline V gives CDR1 SGHNT, CDR2 YYREEE (reference sequence). CDR3: CASSLASGRAYNEQFF. Here the CDR3 DNA reads TGTGCCAGCAGCTTGGCCAGCGGGAGGGCATACAATGAGCAGTTCTTC.

This clone is deemed medium-sized (0.01 to 0.1%). The chain recombines TRBV5-6 with TRBJ2-1; perhaps TRBD2 as D (6 bases). Per germline, CDR1 SGHDT and CDR2 YYEEEE. The CDR3 runs 16 residues. Trimming took 0 bases from V and 3 from J, leaving 13 bases between them. The CDR3 loop is CASSLDRGAGYNEQFF. CDR3 bases: TGTGCCAGCAGCTTGGACCGGGGAGCGGGCTACAATGAGCAGTTCTTC.

The genes are TRBV28 and TRBJ1-4; tentatively, D is TRBD1 (6 bases). The CDR3 loop spans 14 amino acids. V was clipped by 6 bases and J by 0 bases, with 8 bases between them. CDR1 MDHEN and CDR2 SYDVKM come from the germline V gene. The CDR3 spells CASRHRATNEKLFF. CDR3 DNA sequence: TGTGCCAGCAGGCACAGGGCAACTAATGAAAAACTGTTTTTT.

The rearrangement links TRBV4-2 to TRBJ1-1; D gene uncertain. Trimming cost V 0 bases and J 2 bases, with 19 bases left between them. Germline V CDR1 and CDR2: LGHNA, YNFKEQ. The CDR3 contains 18 residues. CDR3 sequence reads: CASSQDLIRKQPNTEAFF. CDR3 coding DNA: TGTGCCAGCAGCCAAGATCTTATAAGGAAACAGCCAAACACTGAAGCTTTCTTT.

This sequence joins TRBV7-8 and TRBJ2-1; a weak D match, TRBD2 (5 bases). V was pared by 2 bases and J by 5 bases, with 19 bases between. Per the germline V gene, CDR1 is SGHVS and CDR2 is FQNEAQ. The CDR3 has 17 amino acids. CDR3 in DNA: TGTGCCAGCAGCTTAACCCGGGAAACGTGGGGTCACAATGAGCAGTTCTTC. Translating gives CASSLTRETWGHNEQFF.

This clone was counted a few times. At one end the junction does not follow the germline gene, possibly because of a read error. The chain recombines TRBV7-2 with TRBJ2-7; D not certain. The CDR3 sequence is 14 residues long. Germline CDR1 reads SGHTA; CDR2 reads FQGNSA. The CDR3 nucleotides are TGTGCCAGCAGCTTAGTAACACGCAGCCCGGCAGTAGAGTTC. Encoded protein: CASSLVTRSPAVEF.

This clone was observed a single time. The chain links TRBV5-4 to TRBJ2-3, with 8 bases lining up with TRBD1. The V gene end was trimmed by 1 base and the J gene end by 0 bases; junction bases not matched to a gene: 16. Germline CDR1 SGHNT, CDR2 YYREEE (reference sequence). This CDR3 comprises 20 residues. CDR3 in amino acids: CASSLRLDRAPSRSTDTQYF. As DNA, the CDR3 is TGTGCCAGCAGCTTGCGGTTGGACAGGGCGCCAAGTCGTAGCACAGATACGCAGTATTTT.

The chain uses TRBV28 and TRBJ1-3, with D perhaps TRBD1 (5 bases). V gave up 5 bases and J gave up 7 bases, with 15 bases separating them. The V gene's germline CDR1 is MDHEN and CDR2 SYDVKM. CDR3 length: 14 amino acids. CDR3 in amino acids: CASSAGTARNTIYF. Here the CDR3 DNA reads TGTGCCAGCAGTGCCGGGACTGCCCGGAACACCATATATTTT.

This clone was counted a few times. V is TRBV6-5 and J is TRBJ1-1, with D hard to call. V dropped 4 bases and J dropped 1 base, with 10 bases sitting between them. The CDR3 is made up of 14 amino acids. Germline V CDR1 and CDR2: MNHEY, SVGAGI. CDR3 sequence reads: CASSSGHSNTEAFF. The DNA for the CDR3 is TGTGCCAGCAGTTCCGGGCACTCGAACACTGAAGCTTTCTTT.

The chain is built from TRBV5-1 and TRBJ2-3; 13 nucleotides match TRBD2. The CDR3 sequence is 15 residues long. Germline V lookup: CDR1 SGHRS, CDR2 YFSETQ. The V gene end was trimmed by 4 bases and the J gene end by 7 bases; junction bases not matched to a gene: 6. DNA for the CDR3: TGCGCCAGCAGCCCGCGGACTAGCGGGAGCAATACGCAGTATTTT. Translation: CASSPRTSGSNTQYF. The full variable domain, in which reference TRBV5-1 and TRBJ2-3 provide the parts outside the CDR3, is KAGVTQTPRYLIKTRGQQVTLSCSPISGHRSVSWYQQTPGQGLQFLFEYFSETQRNKGNFPGRFSGRQFSNSRSEMNVSTLELGDSALYLCASSPRTSGSNTQYFGPGTRLTVL.

This clone is categorized as medium-sized. This chain uses TRBV5-6 with TRBJ1-1, with D unclear. With 3 bases removed from V and 6 bases from J, the gap between germline ends came to 9 bases. CDR3 length: 12 residues. CDR1 and CDR2 (germline): SGHDT, YYEEEE. The CDR3 protein is CASSSLMAEAFF. Written as DNA, the CDR3 is TGTGCCAGCAGCTCTCTTATGGCTGAAGCTTTCTTT.

The genes are TRBV6-5 and TRBJ2-5, with TRBD2 as a possible D gene (6 bases). This CDR3 contains 13 residues. Trimming pared 6 bases from V and 9 bases from J, leaving 17 bases between. Germline V gives CDR1 MNHEY, CDR2 SVGAGI. Written as DNA, the CDR3 is TGTGCCAGCAGACTGAGCGGGTTGGGGTCCCAGTACTTC. This translates into CASRLSGLGSQYF.

V gene TRBV28 combines with J gene TRBJ2-7, with a possible D match to TRBD2 (5 bases). Deletions cut 4 bases from V and 6 bases from J, with 19 bases between. The CDR3 has 15 residues. CDR1 is MDHEN and CDR2 is SYDVKM in the germline V gene. The CDR3 reads CASSSYGGWLSEQYF. CDR3 sequence (DNA): TGTGCCAGCAGTTCCTATGGCGGGTGGCTAAGCGAGCAGTACTTC.

The chain combines TRBV10-2 with TRBJ2-1; the match to TRBD2 covers 10 bases. V dropped 4 bases and J dropped 9; count of bases not matched to a gene: 0. The CDR3 has 12 residues. Germline CDR1 is WSHSY and CDR2 is SAAADI. The CDR3 sequence is CASSASGSEQFF. The CDR3 DNA sequence: TGCGCCAGCAGTGCTAGCGGGAGTGAGCAGTTCTTC.

V is TRBV27 and J is TRBJ1-5; D perhaps matches TRBD1 (6 bases). This CDR3 spans 15 amino acids. Germline V CDR1 and CDR2: MNHEY, SMNVEV (reference sequence). Trimming took off 5 bases at V and 4 bases at J, with 15 bases between the two ends. In DNA, the CDR3 is TGTGCCAGCAGTCCTACAGGGAGGGGGAATCAGCCCCAGCATTTT. Translating gives CASSPTGRGNQPQHF.

The rearrangement uses TRBV6-1 and TRBJ2-1, with 8 nucleotides matching TRBD1. Germline lookup yields CDR1 MNHNS and CDR2 SASEGT. V lost 6 bases to trimming and J lost 4 bases; unmatched junction nucleotides: 5. The length of the CDR3 is 14 residues. Here the CDR3 DNA reads TGTGCCAGCAGGGACAGGGCCGGTTACAATGAGCAGTTCTTC. This encodes CASRDRAGYNEQFF.

J is TRBJ2-1 and V is TRBV5-6; no clear D. Per the germline V gene, CDR1 is SGHDT and CDR2 is YYEEEE. Trimming removed 1 base from V and 9 bases from J, with 5 bases in between. The CDR3 totals 11 residues. The CDR3 nucleotides read TGTGCCAGCAGCTTGCATACTGAGCAGTTCTTC. Its translation: CASSLHTEQFF. Full variable domain (remainder filled in from reference TRBV5-6 and TRBJ2-1): DAGVTQSPTHLIKTRGQQVTLRCSPKSGHDTVSWYQQALGQGPQFIFQYYEEEERQRGNFPDRFSGHQFPNYSSELNVNALLLGDSALYLCASSLHTEQFFGPGTRLTVL.

V is TRBV7-9 and J is TRBJ1-1; a possible D gene is TRBD1 (6 bases). CDR1 and CDR2 from the germline V gene are SEHNR and FQNEAQ (reference sequence). V lost 5 bases to trimming and J lost 5 bases, with 18 bases between them. This CDR3 comprises 15 residues. CDR3 sequence: CASSPQPGTLTEAFF. In nucleotides, the CDR3 is TGTGCCAGCAGCCCTCAACCCGGGACACTGACTGAAGCTTTCTTT.

The V and J genes are TRBV7-8 and TRBJ2-7; maybe TRBD2 (6 bases). The CDR3 sequence is 15 residues long. V was trimmed by 2 bases and J by 2 bases, leaving 13 bases between them. CDR1 SGHVS and CDR2 FQNEAQ come from the germline V gene. CDR3 sequence: CASSLRGRFTYEQYF. As DNA, the CDR3 is TGTGCCAGCAGCTTACGGGGGAGGTTCACCTACGAGCAGTACTTC.

This clone was seen a handful of times. The chain is built from TRBV6-5 and TRBJ2-7, with TRBD1 identical over 7 bases. The CDR3 consists of 13 residues. Germline V gene data show CDR1 as MNHEY and CDR2 as SVGAGI. The V gene end was trimmed by 6 bases and the J gene end by 2 bases; junction bases not matched to a gene: 4. The CDR3 spells CASSGQVTYEQYF. CDR3 coding DNA: TGTGCCAGCAGCGGACAGGTTACCTACGAGCAGTACTTC.